This T cell receptor beta chain is drawn from a study of cytomegalovirus exposure and HLA in healthy donors. The study, taken as a whole, reports: Reported results showed that the classifier diagnosed cytomegalovirus status with high specificity and sensitivity. The tendency of first-cohort TCR clusters to co-occur in the 120 or so validation repertoires emerged from a later analysis. Cytomegalovirus association was listed for about 170 TCR beta chains.

Assay: immunoSEQ multiplex PCR; the TCRdb copy retains only in-frame clones and omits some. Here the sample spans approximately 76,000 clones, 94% being singletons. Of note for this clone: What it binds is unknown.

The sample consisted of PBMCs. This sequence was found in a woman younger than 30 in good health and CMV-seropositive.

In DNA, the CDR3 is TGTGCCAGCTCACTTCAAACAGGGCCAGATACGCAGTATTTT. Its protein product is CASSLQTGPDTQYF. The chain links TRBV18 to TRBJ2-3; tentative D call: TRBD1 (6 bases). Germline loops: CDR1 KGHSH, CDR2 LQKENI. V lost 4 bases and J 4 bases, leaving 12 bases between the germline ends. This CDR3 is 14 amino acids long.